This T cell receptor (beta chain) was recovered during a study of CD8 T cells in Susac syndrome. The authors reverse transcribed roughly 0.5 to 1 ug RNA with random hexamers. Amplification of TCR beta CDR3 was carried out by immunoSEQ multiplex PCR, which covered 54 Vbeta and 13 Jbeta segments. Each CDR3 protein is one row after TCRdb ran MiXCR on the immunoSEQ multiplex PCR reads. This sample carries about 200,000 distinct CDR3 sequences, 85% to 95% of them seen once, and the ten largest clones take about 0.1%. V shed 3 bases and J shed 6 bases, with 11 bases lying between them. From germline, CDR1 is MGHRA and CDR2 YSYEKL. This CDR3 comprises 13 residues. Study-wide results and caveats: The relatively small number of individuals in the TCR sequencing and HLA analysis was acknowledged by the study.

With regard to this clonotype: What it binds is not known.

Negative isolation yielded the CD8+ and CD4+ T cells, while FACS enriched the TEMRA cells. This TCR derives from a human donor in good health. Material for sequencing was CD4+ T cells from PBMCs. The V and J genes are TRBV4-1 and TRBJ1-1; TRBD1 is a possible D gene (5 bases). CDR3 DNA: TGCGCCAGCAGCCAGAGGGGTATGGCTGAAGCTTTCTTT. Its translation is CASSQRGMAEAFF.